Listed below are T cell receptor beta chains from one sample, sequenced in a study of a mutant IDH1 vaccine in newly diagnosed glioma. Produced via immunoSEQ multiplex PCR; TCRdb's table is partial and in-frame only. Here the sample spans tens of thousands of clones, 65% being singletons. These receptors' antigens are unknown. Sequenced here: peripheral blood mononuclear cells (PBMCs), sampled from a glioma patient whose treatment included an IDH1 peptide vaccine. These receptors were obtained from a man aged 35 to 55 with glioma. Some clones in this sample may be carry-over from other donors' samples. Each CDR3 is given with its conserved first and last residue. Each record gives: clone size, J gene, D gene, V gene, CDR3 protein, CDR3 DNA. D genes are given only for firm matches. Size is omitted from some rows. Given values are once, few, many or a class for expanded clones.

abundance: NA; j_gene: TRBJ2-7; d_gene: NA; v_gene: TRBV29-1; CDR3aa: CSVLADQYEQYF; CDR3nt: TGCAGCGTTTTGGCAGACCAATACGAGCAGTACTTC
abundance: NA; j_gene: TRBJ1-6; d_gene: TRBD1; v_gene: TRBV19; CDR3aa: CASSSVTGDASPLHF; CDR3nt: TGTGCCAGTAGTTCCGTGACAGGGGATGCTTCACCCCTCCACTTT
abundance: NA; j_gene: TRBJ1-5; d_gene: NA; v_gene: TRBV4-2; CDR3aa: CASSPGPSSNQPQHF; CDR3nt: TGTGCCAGCAGCCCCGGACCCAGTAGCAATCAGCCCCAGCATTTT
abundance: NA; j_gene: TRBJ2-3; d_gene: TRBD2; v_gene: TRBV4-2; CDR3aa: CASSQGAGAPTDTQYF; CDR3nt: TGTGCCAGCAGCCAAGGAGCGGGGGCGCCCACAGATACGCAGTATTTT
abundance: NA; j_gene: TRBJ1-2; d_gene: NA; v_gene: TRBV7-8; CDR3aa: CASSLFVQAQATGYTF; CDR3nt: TGTGCCAGCAGCTTATTCGTCCAGGCCCAGGCGACTGGCTACACCTTC
abundance: NA; j_gene: TRBJ2-5; d_gene: NA; v_gene: TRBV5-1; CDR3aa: CASSLGSAGAQETQYF; CDR3nt: TGCGCCAGCAGCTTGGGGTCGGCAGGAGCCCAAGAGACCCAGTACTTC
abundance: once; j_gene: TRBJ2-7; d_gene: NA; v_gene: TRBV7-9; CDR3aa: CASSDYGTYTYEQYF; CDR3nt: TGTGCCAGCAGCGATTACGGGACGTATACCTACGAGCAGTACTTC
abundance: few; j_gene: TRBJ2-1; d_gene: TRBD1; v_gene: TRBV5-1; CDR3aa: CASSLEPRQGDEQFF; CDR3nt: TGCGCCAGCAGCTTGGAGCCGAGACAGGGGGATGAGCAGTTCTTC
abundance: NA; j_gene: TRBJ2-3; d_gene: NA; v_gene: TRBV6-5; CDR3aa: CASSRGDTQYF; CDR3nt: TGTGCCAGCAGCCGGGGGGATACGCAGTATTTT
abundance: once; j_gene: TRBJ2-1; d_gene: TRBD2; v_gene: TRBV30; CDR3aa: CAWVIAGGSNEQFF; CDR3nt: TGTGCCTGGGTAATAGCGGGGGGGTCTAATGAGCAGTTCTTC
abundance: few; j_gene: TRBJ1-5; d_gene: NA; v_gene: TRBV30; CDR3aa: CAWSVQRGQPQHF; CDR3nt: TGTGCCTGGAGTGTTCAACGCGGTCAGCCCCAGCATTTT
abundance: NA; j_gene: TRBJ1-3; d_gene: NA; v_gene: TRBV25-1; CDR3aa: CASSGQGRGNTIYF; CDR3nt: TGTGCCAGCAGTGGCCAGGGACGAGGAAACACCATATATTTT
abundance: few; j_gene: TRBJ1-6; d_gene: NA; v_gene: TRBV7-9; CDR3aa: CASSPEGLKNSPLHF; CDR3nt: TGTGCCAGCAGCCCCGAAGGATTAAAAAATTCACCCCTCCACTTT
abundance: NA; j_gene: TRBJ1-1; d_gene: NA; v_gene: TRBV4-2; CDR3aa: CASSLRTGNLNTEAFF; CDR3nt: TGTGCCAGCAGCCTCCGGACTGGAAACTTGAACACTGAAGCTTTCTTT
abundance: few; j_gene: TRBJ1-2; d_gene: NA; v_gene: TRBV5-1; CDR3aa: CASSLGGAYGYTF; CDR3nt: TGCGCCAGCAGCTTAGGAGGGGCCTATGGCTACACCTTC
abundance: NA; j_gene: TRBJ2-7; d_gene: NA; v_gene: TRBV6-6; CDR3aa: CASSYSPQGSYEQYF; CDR3nt: TGTGCCAGCAGTTACTCACCGCAGGGATCCTACGAGCAGTACTTC
abundance: NA; j_gene: TRBJ1-2; d_gene: NA; v_gene: TRBV9; CDR3aa: CASSVGSWEDYGYTF; CDR3nt: TGTGCCAGCAGCGTAGGGTCTTGGGAGGACTATGGCTACACCTTC
abundance: NA; j_gene: TRBJ1-3; d_gene: NA; v_gene: TRBV5-6; CDR3aa: CASSLTGRAGNTIYF; CDR3nt: TGTGCCAGCAGCTTGACAGGGAGGGCTGGAAACACCATATATTTT
abundance: NA; j_gene: TRBJ2-7; d_gene: NA; v_gene: TRBV13; CDR3aa: CASSLGGILSSYEQYF; CDR3nt: TGTGCCAGCAGCTTAGGGGGGATTCTATCCTCCTACGAGCAGTACTTC
abundance: NA; j_gene: TRBJ1-3; d_gene: NA; v_gene: TRBV7-2; CDR3aa: CASSLVLGAGSGNTIYF; CDR3nt: TGTGCCAGCAGCTTAGTCCTGGGGGCAGGCTCTGGAAACACCATATATTTT
abundance: NA; j_gene: TRBJ2-7; d_gene: NA; v_gene: TRBV6-5; CDR3aa: CASSYGTLDVGYEQYF; CDR3nt: TGTGCCAGCAGTTACGGTACGTTGGATGTGGGATACGAGCAGTACTTC
abundance: few; j_gene: TRBJ1-1; d_gene: NA; v_gene: TRBV30; CDR3aa: CAWKYGYDTEAFF; CDR3nt: TGTGCCTGGAAGTACGGATATGACACTGAAGCTTTCTTT
abundance: NA; j_gene: TRBJ2-7; d_gene: NA; v_gene: TRBV19; CDR3aa: CASSIRGYEQYF; CDR3nt: TGTGCCAGTAGTATCCGTGGTTACGAGCAGTACTTC